Below, 10 T cell receptor beta chains from the same sample are listed, as sequenced in a study of blood T cell repertoires in COVID-19 (TCRdb year 2020). Receptor amplification or capture employed the immunoSEQ multiplex PCR assay. In TCRdb, the immuneACCESS table is reduced to in-frame sequences with V and J assigned. These tables do not hold every clone; where another copy was compared, an unresolved V gene accounts for under half, and the others remain unexplained. For this sample the table gives roughly 60,000 clones, of which almost 85% were detected only once. Approximately 11% of the sample is held by the ten biggest clonotypes. The source material was peripheral blood. The receptors were gathered from a human donor in a cohort sampled during active COVID-19.

The CDR3, as DNA: TGTGCCAGCAGCCCCCAAGCCGACTATGGCTACACCTTC. It translates to CASSPQADYGYTF. V gene TRBV7-2 combines with J gene TRBJ1-2; D gene unclear. CDR3 length equals 13 residues. V lost 5 bases to trimming and J lost 3 bases, with 10 bases between them. Germline V CDR1 and CDR2: SGHTA, FQGNSA.

The chain links TRBV27 to TRBJ2-4; D gene ambiguous. The V end lost 2 bases, the J end lost 1 base, and 9 bases lay between the germline ends. CDR3 length: 15 residues. Per germline, CDR1 MNHEY and CDR2 SMNVEV (reference sequence). The DNA for the CDR3 is TGTGCCAGCAGTTTAGGAGTGTACGCCAAAAACATTCAGTACTTC. It yields the protein CASSLGVYAKNIQYF.

The chain recombines TRBV7-8 with TRBJ2-3, with 9 bases that match TRBD2. This CDR3 is built from 16 residues. The V gene end was trimmed by 1 base and the J gene end by 7 bases; junction bases not matched to a gene: 9. Per germline, CDR1 SGHVS and CDR2 FQNEAQ. The CDR3 protein is CASSLDRSSGTNTQYF. The CDR3 nucleotides are TGTGCCAGCAGCTTAGACAGGTCTAGCGGGACTAATACGCAGTATTTT.

CDR3: CASSPRTSGYYEQYF. DNA for the CDR3: TGTGCCAGCTCACCCAGGACTAGCGGATACTACGAGCAGTACTTC. The rearrangement uses TRBV18 and TRBJ2-7, with 10 bases aligning to TRBD2. V shed 3 bases, J shed 3 bases, and the junction held 5 bases outside the gene matches. CDR3 length: 15 residues. From germline, CDR1 is KGHSH and CDR2 LQKENI.

The CDR3 region has the DNA TGTGCCAGCAGCCAAGGCTCCGGGGAAGTTGGAAAACTGTTTTTT. Translation gives CASSQGSGEVGKLFF. The chain has TRBV14 and TRBJ1-4; no firm D call. Germline V lookup: CDR1 SGHDN, CDR2 FVKESK. The CDR3 has 15 amino acids. V was shortened by 1 base and J by 10 bases, with 16 bases between the two germline ends. Filled out from reference TRBV14 and TRBJ1-4, the complete variable domain reads EAGVTQFPSHSVIEKGQTVTLRCDPISGHDNLYWYRRVMGKEIKFLLHFVKESKQDESGMPNNRFLAERTGGTYSTLKVQPAELEDSGVYFCASSQGSGEVGKLFFGSGTQLSVL.

The chain combines TRBV5-1 with TRBJ2-2; 11 positions agree with TRBD2. Germline V gene data show CDR1 as SGHRS and CDR2 as YFSETQ. This CDR3 contains 16 residues. V dropped 4 bases and J dropped 1; count of bases not matched to a gene: 3. DNA for the CDR3: TGCGCCAGCAGCCCTCTAGCGGGAGGGAACACCGGGGAGCTGTTTTTT. As protein: CASSPLAGGNTGELFF.

The rearrangement uses TRBV6-5 and TRBJ2-7, with TRBD2 matching over 9 bases. This CDR3 is built from 16 residues. The V segment lost 4 bases and the J segment 1 base; nucleotides outside the gene matches: 8. Germline V gene data show CDR1 as MNHEY and CDR2 as SVGAGI. CDR3 region: CASSSPGLAGSYEQYF. The CDR3, as DNA: TGTGCCAGCAGTTCCCCGGGACTAGCTGGGTCCTACGAGCAGTACTTC.

This clone was counted a few times. The chain carries TRBV28 and TRBJ2-4, with D possibly matching TRBD2 (6 bases). This CDR3 has 15 residues. Germline-derived CDR1 and CDR2 are MDHEN and SYDVKM. The ends were cut back, 2 bases at V and 3 bases at J, with 11 bases in the middle. The CDR3: CASSLQGGIKNIQYF. In DNA, the CDR3 is TGTGCCAGCAGTTTACAGGGAGGTATCAAAAACATTCAGTACTTC. Full variable domain (outside the CDR3, taken from reference TRBV28 and TRBJ2-4): DVKVTQSSRYLVKRTGEKVFLECVQDMDHENMFWYRQDPGLGLRLIYFSYDVKMKEKGDIPEGYSVSREKKERFSLILESASTNQTSMYLCASSLQGGIKNIQYFGAGTRLSVL.

Here the CDR3 DNA reads TGTGCCAGCAGCTCTACAGGGTTAAGCCCCGAGCAGTACTTC. As protein: CASSSTGLSPEQYF. The rearrangement joins TRBV6-5 to TRBJ2-7; possibly TRBD1 for D (6 bases). Germline lookup yields CDR1 MNHEY and CDR2 SVGAGI. The CDR3 runs 14 residues. With 6 bases removed from V and 6 bases from J, the gap between germline ends came to 18 bases.

The rearrangement uses TRBV7-6 and TRBJ1-1; D perhaps matches TRBD1 (5 bases). There are 14 residues in the CDR3. The V gene's germline CDR1 is SGHVS and CDR2 FNYEAQ. Trimming took off 1 base at V and 0 bases at J, with 6 bases between the two ends. CDR3 DNA sequence: TGTGCCAGCAGCTTAGGACAGATGAACACTGAAGCTTTCTTT. The encoded protein is CASSLGQMNTEAFF. The full variable domain, its missing parts supplied by reference TRBV7-6 and TRBJ1-1, is GAGVSQSPRYKVTKRGQDVALRCDPISGHVSLYWYRQALGQGPEFLTYFNYEAQQDKSGLPNDRFSAERPEGSISTLTIQRTEQRDSAMYRCASSLGQMNTEAFFGQGTRLTVV.